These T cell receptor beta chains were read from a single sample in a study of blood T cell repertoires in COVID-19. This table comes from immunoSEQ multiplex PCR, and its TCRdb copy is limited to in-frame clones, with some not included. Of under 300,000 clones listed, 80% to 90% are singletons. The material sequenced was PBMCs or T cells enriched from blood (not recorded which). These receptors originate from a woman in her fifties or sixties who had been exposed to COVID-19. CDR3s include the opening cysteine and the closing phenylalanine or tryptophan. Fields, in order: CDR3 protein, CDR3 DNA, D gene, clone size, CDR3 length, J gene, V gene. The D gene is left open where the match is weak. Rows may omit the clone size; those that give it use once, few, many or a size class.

CDR3: CASSPLQGYDGYTF; DNA: TGTGCCAGCAGCCCATTACAGGGTTATGATGGCTACACCTTC; D: NA; size: NA; length: 14; J: TRBJ1-2; V: TRBV5-4
CDR3: CASNTMVNEQFF; DNA: TGTGCCAGTAACACGATGGTCAATGAGCAGTTCTTC; D: NA; size: NA; length: 12; J: TRBJ2-1; V: TRBV2
CDR3: CASAAAGVNYGYTF; DNA: TGCGCCAGCGCCGCGGCAGGGGTTAACTATGGCTACACCTTC; D: NA; size: NA; length: 14; J: TRBJ1-2; V: TRBV10-2
CDR3: CASSFWAGGAGTEAFF; DNA: TGTGCCAGCAGCTTCTGGGCCGGAGGCGCGGGCACTGAAGCTTTCTTT; D: NA; size: few; length: 16; J: TRBJ1-1; V: TRBV5-5
CDR3: CASSSSGTGLKKLFF; DNA: TGTGCCAGCAGTTCATCCGGGACAGGGTTGAAAAAACTGTTTTTT; D: TRBD1; size: NA; length: 15; J: TRBJ1-4; V: TRBV28
CDR3: CAWSVLGTVNTEAFF; DNA: TGTGCCTGGAGTGTCCTCGGGACAGTGAACACTGAAGCTTTCTTT; D: TRBD1; size: NA; length: 15; J: TRBJ1-1; V: TRBV30
CDR3: CASSEGRGRGYTF; DNA: TGTGCCAGCAGTGAGGGCAGGGGAAGAGGCTACACCTTC; D: NA; size: NA; length: 13; J: TRBJ1-2; V: TRBV2
CDR3: CASGRTGVTGELFF; DNA: TGTGCTAGTGGTCGGACAGGGGTGACCGGGGAGCTGTTTTTT; D: TRBD1; size: NA; length: 14; J: TRBJ2-2; V: TRBV12-5
CDR3: CAVGTGTGTYNEQFF; DNA: TGTGCCGTCGGCACCGGGACAGGGACCTACAATGAGCAGTTCTTC; D: TRBD1; size: once; length: 15; J: TRBJ2-1; V: TRBV10-3
CDR3: CASSYRGPGALLGAFF; DNA: TGTGCCAGCAGTTACAGGGGGCCGGGCGCGCTTTTGGGGGCTTTCTTT; D: TRBD1; size: few; length: 16; J: TRBJ1-1; V: TRBV6-5
CDR3: CASSQEPGGMGEQYF; DNA: TGCGCCAGCAGCCAAGAACCAGGGGGAATGGGCGAGCAGTACTTC; D: TRBD1; size: few; length: 15; J: TRBJ2-7; V: TRBV4-1
CDR3: CASSPVGVGNTIYF; DNA: TGTGCCAGCAGCCCGGTAGGGGTAGGAAACACCATATATTTT; D: NA; size: NA; length: 14; J: TRBJ1-3; V: TRBV5-5
CDR3: CASSYAGNYGYTF; DNA: TGTGCCAGCAGTTATGCGGGGAACTATGGCTACACCTTC; D: NA; size: NA; length: 13; J: TRBJ1-2; V: TRBV7-9
CDR3: CASSNLGGPYNEQFF; DNA: TGTGCCAGCAGTAATTTAGGGGGCCCCTACAATGAGCAGTTCTTC; D: TRBD1; size: few; length: 15; J: TRBJ2-1; V: TRBV27
CDR3: CASSLTLTGGPWRTEAFF; DNA: TGCGCCAGCAGTTTGACTCTTACAGGGGGCCCTTGGAGAACTGAAGCTTTCTTT; D: TRBD1; size: once; length: 18; J: TRBJ1-1; V: TRBV5-1
CDR3: CASSMGHRGTEAFF; DNA: TGTGCCAGTAGTATGGGGCATAGGGGTACTGAAGCTTTCTTT; D: NA; size: few; length: 14; J: TRBJ1-1; V: TRBV19
CDR3: CASSLNSETQYF; DNA: TGTGCCAGCAGTTTGAACTCGGAGACCCAGTACTTC; D: NA; size: NA; length: 12; J: TRBJ2-5; V: TRBV12-3/TRBV12-4
CDR3: CASQQGAGNQPQHF; DNA: TGTGCCAGCCAACAGGGGGCTGGCAATCAGCCCCAGCATTTT; D: TRBD1; size: NA; length: 14; J: TRBJ1-5; V: TRBV27
CDR3: CASSSPGTGDETQYF; DNA: TGTGCCAGCAGCTCTCCCGGGACAGGGGACGAGACCCAGTACTTC; D: TRBD1; size: NA; length: 15; J: TRBJ2-5; V: TRBV5-5
CDR3: CATSDPGQGPSVYGYTF; DNA: TGTGCCACCAGTGACCCGGGACAGGGGCCCTCCGTATATGGCTACACCTTC; D: TRBD1; size: NA; length: 17; J: TRBJ1-2; V: TRBV24-1
CDR3: CSVEEGGEGTEAFF; DNA: TGCAGCGTTGAAGAGGGAGGGGAGGGCACTGAAGCTTTCTTT; D: NA; size: NA; length: 14; J: TRBJ1-1; V: TRBV29-1
CDR3: CATRPTGRQDTQYF; DNA: TGTGCCACCCGCCCGACAGGGCGGCAAGATACGCAGTATTTT; D: TRBD1; size: NA; length: 14; J: TRBJ2-3; V: TRBV6-5
CDR3: CASSPRGQVGGNTEAFF; DNA: TGTGCCAGCAGCCCCCGGGGACAGGTCGGTGGAAACACTGAAGCTTTCTTT; D: TRBD1; size: NA; length: 17; J: TRBJ1-1; V: TRBV9
CDR3: CASSYKGTFEAFF; DNA: TGTGCCAGCAGTTACAAAGGGACTTTTGAAGCTTTCTTT; D: NA; size: NA; length: 13; J: TRBJ1-1; V: TRBV6-2/TRBV6-3
CDR3: CASSPLPSNRGQGVFF; DNA: TGTGCCAGCAGCCCCCTGCCTTCGAACAGGGGCCAGGGGGTTTTCTTT; D: TRBD1; size: few; length: 16; J: TRBJ1-1; V: TRBV5-6
CDR3: CASSPFRGTEAFF; DNA: TGTGCCAGCAGTCCTTTTCGAGGCACTGAAGCTTTCTTT; D: NA; size: NA; length: 13; J: TRBJ1-1; V: TRBV6-5
CDR3: CSGDSYPEAFF; DNA: TGCAGTGGCGACAGTTACCCTGAAGCTTTCTTT; D: NA; size: NA; length: 11; J: TRBJ1-1; V: TRBV20-1
CDR3: CASSKTDYEQYF; DNA: TGTGCCAGCAGCAAGACAGACTACGAGCAGTACTTC; D: NA; size: NA; length: 12; J: TRBJ2-7; V: TRBV11-2
CDR3: CASSSGLQGQPQHF; DNA: TGTGCCAGCTCATCGGGACTCCAAGGTCAGCCCCAGCATTTT; D: NA; size: NA; length: 14; J: TRBJ1-5; V: TRBV18